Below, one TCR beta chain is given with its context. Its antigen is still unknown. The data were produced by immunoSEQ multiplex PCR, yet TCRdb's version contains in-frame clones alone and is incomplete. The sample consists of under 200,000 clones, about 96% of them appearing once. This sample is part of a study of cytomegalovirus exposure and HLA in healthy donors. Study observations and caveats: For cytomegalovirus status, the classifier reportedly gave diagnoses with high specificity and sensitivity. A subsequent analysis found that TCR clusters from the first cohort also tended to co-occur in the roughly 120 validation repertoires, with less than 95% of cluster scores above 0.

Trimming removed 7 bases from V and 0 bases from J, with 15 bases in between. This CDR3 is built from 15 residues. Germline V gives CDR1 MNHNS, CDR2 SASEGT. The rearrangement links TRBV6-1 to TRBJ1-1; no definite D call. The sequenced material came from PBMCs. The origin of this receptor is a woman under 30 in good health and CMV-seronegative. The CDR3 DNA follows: TGTGCCAGCACGCTCCAAGTGGCCCTGAACACTGAAGCTTTCTTT. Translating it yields CASTLQVALNTEAFF.